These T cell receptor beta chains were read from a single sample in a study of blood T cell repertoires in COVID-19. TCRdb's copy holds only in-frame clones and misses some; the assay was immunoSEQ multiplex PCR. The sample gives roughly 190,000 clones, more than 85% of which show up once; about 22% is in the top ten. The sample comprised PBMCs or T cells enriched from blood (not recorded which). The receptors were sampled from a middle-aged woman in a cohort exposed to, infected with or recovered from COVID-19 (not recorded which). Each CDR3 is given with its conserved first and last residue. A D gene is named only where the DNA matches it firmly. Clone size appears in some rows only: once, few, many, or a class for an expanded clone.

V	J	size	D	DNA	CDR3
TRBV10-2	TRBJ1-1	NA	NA	TGCGCCAGCAGTCCTCGGGGTATGAACACTGAAGCTTTCTTT	CASSPRGMNTEAFF
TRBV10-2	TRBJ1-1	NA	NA	TGCGCCAGCAGTGCACAGGGAGAAGTTGAAGCTTTCTTT	CASSAQGEVEAFF
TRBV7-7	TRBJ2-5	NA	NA	TGTGCCAGCAGCCCTGACCTAGCCGTCCAAGAGACCCAGTACTTC	CASSPDLAVQETQYF
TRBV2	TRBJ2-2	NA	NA	TGTGCCAGCAGTGGAGGTAGGAGGTCGAACACCGGGGAGCTGTTTTTT	CASSGGRRSNTGELFF
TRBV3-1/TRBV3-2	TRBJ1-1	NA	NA	TGTGCCAGCAGCCAAGAGCCAGGGATGTACACTGAAGCTTTCTTT	CASSQEPGMYTEAFF
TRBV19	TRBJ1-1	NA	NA	TGTGCCAGTAGTATAGTATCAGGGATTGAAGCTTTCTTT	CASSIVSGIEAFF
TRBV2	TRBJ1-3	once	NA	TGTGCCAGCAGTTTGAATCCGGGACTCGGGAGGGAAAACACCATATATTTT	CASSLNPGLGRENTIYF
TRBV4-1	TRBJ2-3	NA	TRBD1	TGCGCCAGCAGCCCCTCGGGACAGGGGGCAAGAGATACGCAGTATTTT	CASSPSGQGARDTQYF
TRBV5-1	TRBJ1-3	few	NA	TGCGCCAGCAACTCTGGGGCCTCTGGAAACACCATATATTTT	CASNSGASGNTIYF
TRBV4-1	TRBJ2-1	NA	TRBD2	TGCGCCAGCAGCCAAGTGACTAGCGAGGCGAGCTCCTACAATGAGCAGTTCTTC	CASSQVTSEASSYNEQFF
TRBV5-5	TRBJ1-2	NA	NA	TGTGCCAGCAGCTCCCGGGCAGGGGACTATGGCTACACCTTC	CASSSRAGDYGYTF
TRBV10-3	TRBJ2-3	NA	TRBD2	TGTGCCATCAATGGGCGGCGAAGCGGGAGCTCTTCAGATACGCAGTATTTT	CAINGRRSGSSSDTQYF
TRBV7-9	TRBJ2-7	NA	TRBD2	TGTGCCAGCAGCCCCCCGAGAAGCGGGAGGGCCTCGGACGAGCAGTACTTC	CASSPPRSGRASDEQYF
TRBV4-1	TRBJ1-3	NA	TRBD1	TGCGCCAGCAGCCGCGAGGACAGGGTAAATAGAAACACCATATATTTT	CASSREDRVNRNTIYF
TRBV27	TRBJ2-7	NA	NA	TGTGCCAGCAGTTTATCCGTGTTTGCGGGGACCTACGAGCAGTACTTC	CASSLSVFAGTYEQYF
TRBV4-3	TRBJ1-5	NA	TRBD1	TGCGCCAGCAGCCCCGGGACAGGGTTGAATCAGCCCCAGCATTTT	CASSPGTGLNQPQHF
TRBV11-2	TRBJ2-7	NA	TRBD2	TGTGCCAGCAGCTTAATCGAGCGGGGGGGCCCTCGGGAGCAGTACTTC	CASSLIERGGPREQYF
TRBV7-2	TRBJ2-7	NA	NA	TGTGCCAGCAGCCCACTAGCACCCGAGCAGTACTTC	CASSPLAPEQYF
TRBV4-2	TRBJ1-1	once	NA	TGTGCCAGCAGCCAAGATCCGGGACTCGGCCGAGGGAACACTGAAGCTTTCTTT	CASSQDPGLGRGNTEAFF
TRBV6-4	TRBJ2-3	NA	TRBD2	TGTGCCAGCAGTGACTCTCTAGCGGGGGGGCCAGATACGCAGTATTTT	CASSDSLAGGPDTQYF
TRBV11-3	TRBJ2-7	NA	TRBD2	TGTGCCAGCAGCCGCACTAGCGGGAGAGGCGAGCAGTACTTC	CASSRTSGRGEQYF
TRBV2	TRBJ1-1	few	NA	TGTGCCAGCAGTGAATATGTAGGGGCAGGGACTGAAGCTTTCTTT	CASSEYVGAGTEAFF
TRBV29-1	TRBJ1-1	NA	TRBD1	TGCAGCGTTGAATCGGGGGACAGGGGCACTGAAGCTTTCTTT	CSVESGDRGTEAFF